What follows are 5 T cell receptor beta chains derived from one specimen sequenced in a study of T cells in Graves' hyperthyroidism and ophthalmopathy. The CDR3 regions of TCR beta were amplified from RNA transcripts. In the first-round RT-PCR of the TCR CDR3, the HTBI primer set was used. TCRdb itself ran the multiplex PCR reads through MiXCR, one entry per CDR3 protein. Of 500,000 or so distinct CDR3 sequences listed, 16% are singletons. The specimen sequenced was blood. The source is a woman in her twenties or thirties with Graves' ophthalmopathy.

The rearrangement joins TRBV30 to TRBJ2-1; a possible D gene is TRBD1 (6 bases). The V gene lost 3 bases and the J gene lost 4 bases, with 10 bases spanning the gap. Germline V gene sequence: CDR1 GTSNPN, CDR2 SVGIG (reference sequence). This CDR3 comprises 13 residues. The CDR3 is CAWRRTAYNEQFF. The DNA of the CDR3 is TGTGCCTGGAGAAGGACAGCATACAATGAGCAGTTCTTC.

The CDR3: CASSRNRGETQYF. In DNA form, the CDR3 reads TGCGCCAGCAGTCGGAACAGGGGGGAGACCCAGTACTTC. The chain employs TRBV4-3 and TRBJ2-5; TRBD1 matches 8 bases. The length of the CDR3 is 13 residues. V dropped 6 bases and J dropped 5; count of bases not matched to a gene: 5. Germline V gene lookup returns CDR1 LGHNA and CDR2 YSLEER.

This chain joins TRBV5-8 and TRBJ2-7, with D perhaps matching TRBD2 (5 bases). The CDR3 runs to 12 residues. Germline assignment: CDR1 SGHTS and CDR2 YDEGEE. V lost 6 bases to trimming and J lost 0 bases, with 7 bases between them. CDR3 in DNA: TGTGCCAGCAAGGGAGACTCCTACGAGCAGTACTTC. Its translation: CASKGDSYEQYF.

Ten or more counts support this clonotype. This chain connects TRBV3-1 to TRBJ1-1; 8 nucleotides align to TRBD1. In germline, CDR1 is LGHDT, CDR2 YNNKEL (reference sequence). The CDR3 length is 15 residues. V was clipped by 5 bases and J by 2 bases; unmatched bases: 7. CDR3 bases: TGTGCCAGCAGCTCCACGGACAGGGTTAACACTGAAGCTTTCTTT. The encoded protein is CASSSTDRVNTEAFF. The variable domain in full, completed from reference TRBV3-1 and TRBJ1-1, reads DTAVSQTPKYLVTQMGNDKSIKCEQNLGHDTMYWYKQDSKKFLKIMFSYNNKELIINETVPNRFSPKSPDKAHLNLHINSLELGDSAVYFCASSSTDRVNTEAFFGQGTRLTVV.

This clonotype was observed many times. This may be a read error, as it is one base from a much larger clone. The chain links TRBV6-1 to TRBJ1-6, with 8 bases fitting TRBD1. CDR1 and CDR2 from the germline V gene are MNHNS and SASEGT. The CDR3 contains 14 residues. V dropped 6 bases and J dropped 5; count of bases not matched to a gene: 3. The CDR3 nucleotides read TGTGCCAGCAGCTGGACAGGGCATAATTCACCCCTCCACTTT. This codes for CASSWTGHNSPLHF.